This T cell receptor beta chain was retrieved from a study of beta chain features in type 1 diabetes. The CDR3 is made up of 11 amino acids. The germline V and J ends were trimmed by 4 bases and 4 bases, with 4 bases remaining between them. Germline lookup yields CDR1 SNHLY and CDR2 FYNNEI. The sample holds a few counts of this clone. What it binds is unknown. Of the isolated RNA, all was reverse transcribed, and so the sequenced material was expressed TCRB transcripts. The assay was immunoSEQ multiplex PCR, and TCRdb's table has in-frame clones only and misses some. The sample consists of some 700,000 clones, roughly 13% of them appearing once. Study-level results: Among all four CD4+ subsets, Type 1 diabetes patients had TCRB CDR3s that were moderately but significantly shorter.

This TCR came from a man between 18 and 35 years old with type 1 diabetes. The chain carries TRBV2 and TRBJ1-1; D is undetermined. Sequenced input: naive CD4+ T cells from blood. DNA for the CDR3: TGTGCCAGCAGTGCTTCCACTGAAGCTTTCTTT. Its translation is CASSASTEAFF.